This TCR beta chain comes out of a study of blood T cell repertoires in COVID-19. The overall study: In each case, the material was cDNA or gDNA derived from T cells, B-cell-depleted T cells, or PBMCs.

All enrollees were about 18 to 90 years old and from fewer than 30 US areas. Germline V gene lookup returns CDR1 SGHTA and CDR2 FQGNSA. After removal of 6 bases from V and 0 bases from J, the junction contained 4 bases not matched to a gene. CDR3 length equals 15 residues. The repertoire was sequenced with immunoSEQ multiplex PCR; TCRdb's copy has only in-frame clones and lacks some. The sample lists 150,000 to 200,000 clones, roughly four fifths seen once, with roughly 12% in the top ten. Sequencing input: PBMCs or T cells enriched from blood (not recorded which). The chain links TRBV7-2 to TRBJ1-4; TRBD1 matches at 7 bases. This clonotype was obtained from a man aged 45-65 years who had recovered from COVID-19. The CDR3 nucleotides are TGTGCCAGCAGACGGGACAGTGCAACTAATGAAAAACTGTTTTTT. This encodes CASRRDSATNEKLFF.